Shown below are 22 T cell receptor beta chains from a single sample sequenced in a study of OX40 agonist ivuxolimab in advanced cancers. Sequencing was performed with immunoSEQ multiplex PCR; in TCRdb, only in-frame clones are kept and a portion is missing. Of tens of thousands of clones listed, under 95% are singletons. The sample was CD4+ or CD8+ T cells sorted from blood, taken in a trial of the OX40 agonist ivuxolimab. These receptor sequences come from an adult with an advanced solid tumor such as melanoma, head and neck, liver or kidney cancer.

This clone was detected only once. The J gene is TRBJ2-1, the V gene TRBV2; 12 bases agree with TRBD2. CDR1 is SNHLY, CDR2 FYNNEI, per germline. The length of the CDR3 is 14 residues. Germline trimming cut 7 bases from V and 4 bases from J; bases unmatched to any gene: 2. DNA for the CDR3: TGTGCCAGCACGACTAGCGGGAGATACAATGAGCAGTTCTTC. Translated, it gives CASTTSGRYNEQFF.

The chain uses TRBV6-5 and TRBJ2-1; tentative D call: TRBD1 (5 bases). The CDR3 sequence is 13 residues long. Trimming pared 0 bases from V and 9 bases from J, leaving 9 bases between. CDR1 and CDR2 (germline): MNHEY, SVGAGI. The CDR3 DNA reads TGTGCCAGCAGTTACTCGTTTAGGGGTGAGCAGTTCTTC. Translation gives CASSYSFRGEQFF.

The V call is TRBV9, the J call TRBJ2-5; D is perhaps TRBD1 (7 bases). There are 15 residues in the CDR3. In germline, CDR1 is SGDLS, CDR2 YYNGEE. Trimming took off 4 bases at V and 2 bases at J, with 15 bases between the two ends. The CDR3: CASSPSGGPQETQYF. DNA of the CDR3: TGTGCCAGCAGCCCCTCAGGGGGGCCACAAGAGACCCAGTACTTC.

The chain uses TRBV20-1 and TRBJ2-7; D is uncertain. With 3 bases removed from V and 4 bases from J, the gap between germline ends came to 7 bases. Germline lookup yields CDR1 DFQATT and CDR2 SNEGSKA (reference sequence). This CDR3 is built from 11 residues. The CDR3 bases are TGCAGTGCTAGTTTGCAGTACGAGCAGTACTTC. Residues: CSASLQYEQYF.

Turning to this clone: Additional DNA sequences in this sample encode the identical CDR3. The V gene is TRBV19, the J gene TRBJ2-1; 10 bases line up with TRBD2. Germline loops: CDR1 LNHDA, CDR2 SQIVND (reference sequence). The CDR3 is 15 residues long. Germline trimming cut 4 bases from V and 0 bases from J; bases unmatched to any gene: 0. CDR3 bases: TGTGCCAGTAGTACTAGCGGGAGCTCCTACAATGAGCAGTTCTTC. Protein product: CASSTSGSSYNEQFF.

This chain connects TRBV2 to TRBJ2-7; 8 nucleotides line up with TRBD2. The CDR3 extends over 15 amino acids. V shed 2 bases and J 0 bases; nucleotides not matched to a gene: 3. CDR1 and CDR2 from the germline V gene are SNHLY and FYNNEI. The CDR3 sequence: CASSEFGTSSYEQYF. The CDR3 DNA sequence: TGTGCCAGCAGTGAATTCGGGACTAGCTCCTACGAGCAGTACTTC.

The genes are TRBV4-1 and TRBJ1-1; a possible D gene is TRBD1 (6 bases). V was pared by 5 bases and J by 1 base, with 14 bases between. The CDR3 contains 15 residues. Germline assignment: CDR1 MGHRA and CDR2 YSYEKL. The chain's CDR3 is CASSSVGQPNTEAFF. Written as DNA, the CDR3 is TGCGCCAGCAGCTCCGTAGGACAGCCGAACACTGAAGCTTTCTTT.

The J gene is TRBJ2-1, the V gene TRBV7-9; D unclear. Germline V CDR1 and CDR2: SEHNR, FQNEAQ (reference sequence). Trimming removed 5 bases at V and 7 bases at J, with 15 bases between. This CDR3 is 14 amino acids long. The CDR3 loop reads CASSLTSSRNEQFF. The CDR3 nucleotides read TGTGCCAGCAGCCTCACCTCTAGTCGGAATGAGCAGTTCTTC. The full variable domain, rest sourced from reference TRBV7-9 and TRBJ2-1, is DTGVSQNPRHKITKRGQNVTFRCDPISEHNRLYWYRQTLGQGPEFLTYFQNEAQLEKSRLLSDRFSAERPKGSFSTLEIQRTEQGDSAMYLCASSLTSSRNEQFFGPGTRLTVL.

The chain recombines TRBV30 with TRBJ1-4, with D maybe TRBD1 (5 bases). V was trimmed by 5 bases and J by 3 bases, leaving 13 bases between them. Germline V gene sequence: CDR1 GTSNPN, CDR2 SVGIG (reference sequence). CDR3 length: 14 residues. CDR3 in DNA: TGTGCCTGGGGCCAGGGCCCGGCTAATGAAAAACTGTTTTTT. This gives the protein CAWGQGPANEKLFF.

The V and J genes are TRBV6-4 and TRBJ2-3; D perhaps matches TRBD2 (5 bases). Trimming left V 0 bases short and J 6 bases short, with 7 bases between. This CDR3 is built from 13 residues. Germline V lookup: CDR1 MRHNA, CDR2 SNTAGT. In DNA form, the CDR3 reads TGTGCCAGCAGTGACTCTGAGCGGGATACGCAGTATTTT. Protein: CASSDSERDTQYF.

V usage is TRBV7-9 and J usage is TRBJ2-4, with D unresolved. The ends were cut back, 4 bases at V and 8 bases at J, with 9 bases in the middle. The CDR3 loop spans 12 amino acids. Germline V gene lookup returns CDR1 SEHNR and CDR2 FQNEAQ (reference sequence). The CDR3 DNA is TGTGCCAGCAGCTCCGACCCGGACATTCAGTACTTC. Its translation is CASSSDPDIQYF.

V gene TRBV7-2 combines with J gene TRBJ1-1; D is unresolved. The ends were cut back, 1 base at V and 1 base at J, with 4 bases in the middle. The CDR3 is made up of 13 amino acids. The germline CDR1 and CDR2 sequences are SGHTA and FQGNSA. The DNA for the CDR3 is TGTGCCAGCAGCTTAGTGGAGAACACTGAAGCTTTCTTT. Translated, it gives CASSLVENTEAFF.

The rearrangement joins TRBV19 to TRBJ1-1; D possibly corresponds to TRBD1 (5 bases). This CDR3 has 15 residues. The V gene lost 3 bases and the J gene lost 3 bases, with 14 bases spanning the gap. Per the germline V gene, CDR1 is LNHDA and CDR2 is SQIVND (reference sequence). The chain's CDR3 is CASSIISAGDTEAFF. In DNA form, the CDR3 reads TGTGCCAGTAGTATCATTTCAGCGGGGGACACTGAAGCTTTCTTT.

The gene calls are TRBV10-2 and TRBJ1-2; TRBD1 is a possible D gene (6 bases). Germline CDR1 reads WSHSY; CDR2 reads SAAADI. Deletions cut 2 bases from V and 6 bases from J, with 10 bases between. This CDR3 region has 13 residues. Here the CDR3 reads CASSEGGQDGYTF. CDR3 DNA sequence: TGCGCCAGCAGTGAGGGGGGGCAGGATGGCTACACCTTC.

This chain connects TRBV11-2 to TRBJ2-7; D may correspond to TRBD1 or TRBD2 (5 bases each). The germline gives CDR1 SGHAT, CDR2 FQNNGV. V was cut by 3 bases and J by 2 bases, with 5 bases left in between. This CDR3 region has 12 residues. DNA of the CDR3: TGTGCCAGCAGCTTGGGGGCCTACGAGCAGTACTTC. This codes for CASSLGAYEQYF.

V is TRBV10-3 and J is TRBJ2-7; no reliable D call. This CDR3 contains 12 residues. V lost 2 bases and J lost 7, with 9 bases in between. Germline assignment: CDR1 ENHRY and CDR2 SYGVKD. For the CDR3, the DNA is TGTGCCATCAGTGAGACGCACGGGGAGCAGTACTTC. Translating it yields CAISETHGEQYF.

V usage is TRBV19 and J usage is TRBJ2-3; D not resolved. Per germline, CDR1 LNHDA and CDR2 SQIVND (reference sequence). Trimming shortened V by 4 bases and J by 3 bases, and 2 bases separated the two germline ends. This CDR3 is built from 11 residues. CDR3 in DNA: TGTGCCAGTAGTAGGACAGATACGCAGTATTTT. Translating gives CASSRTDTQYF.

This chain joins TRBV19 and TRBJ2-1, with 8 bases aligning to TRBD2. V lost 9 bases and J lost 0; bases outside the gene matches: 7. Germline CDR1 LNHDA, CDR2 SQIVND (reference sequence). The CDR3 runs to 15 residues. CDR3 in amino acids: CASGGDGSSYNEQFF. As DNA, the CDR3 is TGTGCCAGCGGGGGGGATGGTAGCTCCTACAATGAGCAGTTCTTC.

The chain joins TRBV7-3 to TRBJ2-3; D is uncertain. Trimming stripped 2 bases from V and 0 bases from J, with 9 bases between. The CDR3 is made up of 15 amino acids. Germline V gene data show CDR1 as SGHTA and CDR2 as FQGTGA. The CDR3 sequence is CASSLLAVSTDTQYF. DNA for the CDR3: TGTGCCAGCAGCTTACTGGCGGTTAGCACAGATACGCAGTATTTT.

The chain links TRBV29-1 to TRBJ2-7, with 11 bases that match TRBD1. Trimming cost V 6 bases and J 6 bases; bases outside gene matches: 7. The CDR3 spans 13 residues. Germline-derived CDR1 and CDR2 are SQVTM and ANQGSEA. CDR3 coding DNA: TGCAGCGTAGCTGGACAGGGGGCGGGCGAGCAGTACTTC. Translation: CSVAGQGAGEQYF.

This rearrangement joins TRBV7-6 to TRBJ2-7, with 7 bases that match TRBD2. The V and J ends lost 1 base and 0 bases, in that order; junction bases with no gene match: 6. The CDR3 sequence is 16 residues long. CDR1 is SGHVS, CDR2 FNYEAQ, per germline. The CDR3 DNA reads TGTGCCAGCAGCTTAGAACCCGCGGGAGCCTCCTACGAGCAGTACTTC. Translation: CASSLEPAGASYEQYF.

The genes are TRBV6-5 and TRBJ1-2; D is undetermined. CDR3 length: 14 residues. Germline V gene data show CDR1 as MNHEY and CDR2 as SVGAGI. V lost 4 bases, J lost 6 bases, and 15 bases lay in between. DNA for the CDR3: TGTGCCAGCAGTTTTATTGAGAGGTTGGATGGCTACACCTTC. This gives the protein CASSFIERLDGYTF.